A single sample gave rise to the 17 T cell receptor beta chains below, sequenced in a study of T cell responses to AZD1222 COVID-19 vaccine. The method was immunoSEQ multiplex PCR; TCRdb's version includes in-frame clones alone and lacks a portion of them. The sample yields 95,000 to 100,000 clones, 85% to 90% seen once. Material: peripheral blood, obtained on day 0 of AZD1222 vaccination. These receptor sequences come from an adult in good health.

DNA for the CDR3: TGTGCCTGGAGCGATGGGTCAGGGGGAGGCGGGTACGAGCAGTACTTC. Protein sequence: CAWSDGSGGGGYEQYF. This chain uses TRBV30 with TRBJ2-7; D possibly corresponds to TRBD1 (7 bases). The CDR3 consists of 16 residues. Germline assignment: CDR1 GTSNPN and CDR2 SVGIG (reference sequence). V was trimmed by 3 bases and J by 4 bases, leaving 22 bases between them.

V and J are TRBV30 and TRBJ2-3, with D possibly matching TRBD1 (6 bases). This CDR3 has 13 amino acids. Trimming removed 1 base at V and 3 bases at J, with 8 bases between. The germline CDR1 and CDR2 sequences are GTSNPN and SVGIG (reference sequence). The CDR3 region is CAWSDRATDTQYF. CDR3 nucleotides: TGTGCCTGGAGTGACAGGGCGACAGATACGCAGTATTTT.

The rearrangement joins TRBV5-6 to TRBJ2-5; no clear D. The CDR3 sequence is 13 residues long. Germline V gives CDR1 SGHDT, CDR2 YYEEEE. V was pared by 1 base and J by 6 bases, with 10 bases between. CDR3 nucleotides: TGTGCCAGCAGCTTGTTGGGTGAGCAGACCCAGTACTTC. Amino acids: CASSLLGEQTQYF.

The V and J genes are TRBV7-9 and TRBJ1-5; D is possibly TRBD1 (5 bases). V gave up 1 base and J gave up 6 bases, with 10 bases separating them. The CDR3 covers 14 residues. The V gene's germline CDR1 is SEHNR and CDR2 FQNEAQ (reference sequence). CDR3 coding DNA: TGTGCCAGCAGCTTAGACGGCGGGGGTCAGCCCCAGCATTTT. Translated: CASSLDGGGQPQHF.

This chain uses TRBV7-9 with TRBJ2-1; a possible D gene is TRBD1 (8 bases). Trimming cost V 6 bases and J 7 bases, with 16 bases left between them. Germline V gene sequence: CDR1 SEHNR, CDR2 FQNEAQ (reference sequence). The CDR3 length is 14 residues. DNA of the CDR3: TGTGCCAGCAGAGACAGGGGAGGGATTAATGAGCAGTTCTTC. It translates to CASRDRGGINEQFF.

The J gene is TRBJ1-2, the V gene TRBV6-5; D is possibly TRBD1 (6 bases). This CDR3 is 13 amino acids long. The germline V and J ends were trimmed by 5 bases and 4 bases, with 11 bases remaining between them. Germline lookup yields CDR1 MNHEY and CDR2 SVGAGI. In nucleotides, the CDR3 is TGTGCCAGCAGTAAACAGGGAATCTATGGCTACACCTTC. Protein sequence: CASSKQGIYGYTF.

The chain recombines TRBV7-2 with TRBJ1-1; tentatively, D is TRBD1 (5 bases). The CDR3 is made up of 14 amino acids. Germline V gene sequence: CDR1 SGHTA, CDR2 FQGNSA. V dropped 1 base and J dropped 5 bases, with 11 bases sitting between them. The CDR3 sequence: CASSLGGLSTEAFF. The CDR3 coding sequence is TGTGCCAGCAGCTTAGGGGGGTTGAGTACTGAAGCTTTCTTT.

The genes are TRBV30 and TRBJ1-1; a possible D gene is TRBD1 (6 bases). The CDR3 has 13 amino acids. V gave up 0 bases and J gave up 4 bases, with 9 bases separating them. Germline values: CDR1 GTSNPN, CDR2 SVGIG (reference sequence). CDR3 loop: CAWSVGGATEAFF. DNA for the CDR3: TGTGCCTGGAGTGTAGGGGGGGCCACTGAAGCTTTCTTT.

The rearrangement uses TRBV19 and TRBJ1-1, with TRBD1 identical over 9 bases. J gave up 5 bases and V 3 bases, and 10 bases lay outside the gene matches. The CDR3 has 16 amino acids. In germline, CDR1 is LNHDA, CDR2 SQIVND (reference sequence). In DNA, the CDR3 is TGTGCCAGTAGTATTCCGGACAGGGGAAGTCATACTGAAGCTTTCTTT. Its translation: CASSIPDRGSHTEAFF.

The V and J genes are TRBV11-2 and TRBJ1-6; D perhaps matches TRBD1 (5 bases). Germline-derived CDR1 and CDR2 are SGHAT and FQNNGV. V was cut by 1 base and J by 9 bases, with 10 bases left in between. The CDR3 runs 14 residues. The CDR3 DNA reads as TGTGCCAGCAGCTTAGGGGGGTTAGGTTCACCCCTCCACTTT. Translated, it gives CASSLGGLGSPLHF. Full variable domain (rest looked up from reference TRBV11-2 and TRBJ1-6): EAGVAQSPRYKIIEKRQSVAFWCNPISGHATLYWYQQILGQGPKLLIQFQNNGVVDDSQLPKDRFSAERLKGVDSTLKIQPAKLEDSAVYLCASSLGGLGSPLHFGNGTRLTVT.

The V gene is TRBV7-8, the J gene TRBJ2-7; the match to TRBD1 covers 9 bases. Germline trimming cut 5 bases from V and 2 bases from J; bases unmatched to any gene: 10. Germline V CDR1 and CDR2: SGHVS, FQNEAQ. This CDR3 is 16 amino acids long. The CDR3 sequence is CASSALPGQGPYEQYF. In DNA form, the CDR3 reads TGTGCCAGCAGCGCTTTACCGGGACAGGGCCCCTACGAGCAGTACTTC.

This clone has just one count. V and J are TRBV28 and TRBJ2-3, with 9 bases matching TRBD1. Per the germline V gene, CDR1 is MDHEN and CDR2 is SYDVKM. V was clipped by 5 bases and J by 4 bases; unmatched bases: 10. CDR3 length: 16 residues. The CDR3 DNA follows: TGTGCCAGCAGTACCAACCGGGACAGGGTCCCAGATACGCAGTATTTT. Translation gives CASSTNRDRVPDTQYF.

The chain links TRBV14 to TRBJ1-6, with no clear D. V was trimmed by 4 bases and J by 8 bases, leaving 9 bases between them. Germline loops: CDR1 SGHDN, CDR2 FVKESK. This CDR3 region has 13 residues. The CDR3 loop is CASSPYMDSPLHF. In nucleotides, the CDR3 is TGTGCCAGCAGCCCTTATATGGATTCACCCCTCCACTTT.

The chain links TRBV5-1 to TRBJ1-3; 9 nucleotides align to TRBD1. The CDR3 totals 16 residues. Germline V gene lookup returns CDR1 SGHRS and CDR2 YFSETQ. With 0 bases clipped from V and 0 bases from J, the junction kept 1 base outside the gene matches. The CDR3 spells CASSLGDRVSGNTIYF. The CDR3 coding sequence is TGCGCCAGCAGCTTGGGGGACAGGGTCTCTGGAAACACCATATATTTT.

The V and J genes are TRBV30 and TRBJ1-4, with D possibly TRBD1 on 6 matching bases. Trimming took 5 bases from V and 8 from J, leaving 18 bases between them. Germline CDR1 reads GTSNPN; CDR2 reads SVGIG (reference sequence). The CDR3 has 14 amino acids. In DNA, the CDR3 is TGTGCCTGGGACGAAGGACAGCTCGGAGAAAAACTGTTTTTT. Translation gives CAWDEGQLGEKLFF.

This chain connects TRBV14 to TRBJ2-2; D gene unclear. V was cut by 0 bases and J by 10 bases, with 12 bases left in between. Germline lookup yields CDR1 SGHDN and CDR2 FVKESK. The CDR3 contains 14 residues. The CDR3 protein is CASSQDSYLTELFF. As DNA, the CDR3 is TGTGCCAGCAGCCAAGACTCGTACCTCACGGAGCTGTTTTTT.

V usage is TRBV7-2 and J usage is TRBJ2-5; no definite D call. The CDR3 runs to 17 residues. Per germline, CDR1 SGHTA and CDR2 FQGNSA. The V gene lost 1 base and the J gene lost 10 bases, with 25 bases spanning the gap. The CDR3 DNA follows: TGTGCCAGCAGCTTAGTAGGGCCCCGTTTCCCTCCTGAGGTCCAGTACTTC. Translating gives CASSLVGPRFPPEVQYF.